This T cell receptor beta chain was sequenced in a study of control samples from healthy donors and cancer patients. TCRdb's copy holds only in-frame clones and misses some; the assay was immunoSEQ multiplex PCR. The sample holds 75,000 to 95,000 clones, 70% to 85% seen once. The CDR3 has 15 amino acids. Germline V gives CDR1 SGHTA, CDR2 FQGNSA. V was cut by 1 base and J by 9 bases, with 13 bases left in between. Material: PBMCs. The receptor was derived from a man aged 70 or older with lung cancer. This rearrangement joins TRBV7-2 to TRBJ1-6; the D gene is possibly TRBD1 (6 bases). CDR3 DNA sequence: TGTGCCAGCAGCTTAGGTTCAGGGGTTGGTTCACCCCTCCACTTT. It yields the protein CASSLGSGVGSPLHF. Full variable domain (missing parts from reference TRBV7-2 and TRBJ1-6): GAGVSQSPSNKVTEKGKDVELRCDPISGHTALYWYRQSLGQGLEFLIYFQGNSAPDKSGLPSDRFSAERTGGSVSTLTIQRTQQEDSAVYLCASSLGSGVGSPLHFGNGTRLTVT.